Below, one T cell receptor (beta chain) is given with its context. Its specificity is not known. These data are taken from a study of T-cell memory formation after mild COVID-19. This CDR3 is 15 amino acids long. CDR1 is LGHNA and CDR2 is YSLEER in the germline V gene. V lost 0 bases and J 4 bases, leaving 7 bases between the germline ends. UMIs and sample barcodes were carried by the TCR alpha and TCR beta cDNA libraries that 5'RACE produced using constant-segment primers. TCRdb redid the calling of the 5' RACE reads with MiXCR, one entry per CDR3 protein. The sample includes just under 350,000 distinct CDR3 sequences, 10% to 15% seen only once; the top ten take about 22%. Study-level findings and limits: Day 37-peaking second-wave clones had unconfirmed SARS-CoV-2 specificity. Day 15 to 85 contracting clones showed balanced CD4/CD8; day 15 to 37 expanders favored CD4+.

This sequence was found in a young man who had mild COVID-19 (a few samples of this study predate the infection). Cell type and time point are not known. This chain uses TRBV4-3 with TRBJ1-6; possibly TRBD1 for D (5 bases). Sequencing input: PBMCs or a T cell subset sorted from them (not recorded which). CDR3 amino acids: CASSQEGDYNSPLHF. Written as DNA, the CDR3 is TGCGCCAGCAGCCAAGAGGGGGATTATAATTCACCCCTCCACTTT.